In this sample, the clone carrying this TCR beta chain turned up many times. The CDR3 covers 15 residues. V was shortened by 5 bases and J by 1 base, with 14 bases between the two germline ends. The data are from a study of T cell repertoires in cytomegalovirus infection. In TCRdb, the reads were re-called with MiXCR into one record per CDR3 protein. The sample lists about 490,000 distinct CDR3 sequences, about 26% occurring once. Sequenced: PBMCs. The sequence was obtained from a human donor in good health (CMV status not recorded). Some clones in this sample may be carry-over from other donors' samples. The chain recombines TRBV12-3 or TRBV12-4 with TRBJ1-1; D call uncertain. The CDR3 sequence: CASSPTDGQNTEAFF. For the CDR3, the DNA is TGTGCCAGCAGTCCTACGGACGGGCAGAACACTGAAGCTTTCTTT.